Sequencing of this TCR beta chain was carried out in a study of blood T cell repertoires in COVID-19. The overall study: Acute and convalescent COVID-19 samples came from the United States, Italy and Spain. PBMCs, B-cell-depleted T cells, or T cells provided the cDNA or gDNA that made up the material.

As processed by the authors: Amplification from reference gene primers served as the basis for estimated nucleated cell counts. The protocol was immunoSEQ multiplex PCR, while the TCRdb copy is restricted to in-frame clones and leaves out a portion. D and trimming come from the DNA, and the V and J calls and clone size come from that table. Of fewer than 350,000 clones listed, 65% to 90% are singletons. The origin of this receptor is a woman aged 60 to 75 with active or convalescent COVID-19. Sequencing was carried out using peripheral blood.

Here the CDR3 reads CASSVEGSRNTIYF. The CDR3 nucleotides are TGTGCCAGCAGCGTAGAAGGGAGTCGAAACACCATATATTTT. The chain is built from TRBV9 and TRBJ1-3; the D is unclear. The CDR3 totals 14 residues. V was pared by 0 bases and J by 5 bases, with 9 bases between. The germline gives CDR1 SGDLS, CDR2 YYNGEE.